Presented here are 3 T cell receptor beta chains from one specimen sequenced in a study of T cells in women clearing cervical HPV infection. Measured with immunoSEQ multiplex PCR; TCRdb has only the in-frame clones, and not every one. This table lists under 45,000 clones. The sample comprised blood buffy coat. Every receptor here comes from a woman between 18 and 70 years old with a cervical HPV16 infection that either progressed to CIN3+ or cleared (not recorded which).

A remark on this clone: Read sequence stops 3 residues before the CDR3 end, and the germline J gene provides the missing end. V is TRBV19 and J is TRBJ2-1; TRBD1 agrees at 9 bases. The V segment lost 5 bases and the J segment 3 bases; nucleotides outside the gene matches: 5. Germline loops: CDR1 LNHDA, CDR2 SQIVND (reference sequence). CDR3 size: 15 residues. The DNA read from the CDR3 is TGTGCCAGTAGTTCTACAGGGGGCAACTACAATGAG. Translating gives CASSSTGGNYNE. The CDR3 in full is CASSSTGGNYNEQFF.

The CDR3 reads CASSQDRAYQPQHF. The DNA read from the CDR3 is TGCGCCAGCAGCCAAGACAGGGCCTATCAGCCC. The chain has TRBV4-1 and TRBJ1-5, with D perhaps matching TRBD1 (5 bases). The CDR3 end is not reached by the read, which stops 3 residues before it; the germline J gene fills it in. V was cut by 0 bases and J by 5 bases, with 8 bases left in between. Germline V CDR1 and CDR2: MGHRA, YSYEKL. This CDR3 spans 14 amino acids.

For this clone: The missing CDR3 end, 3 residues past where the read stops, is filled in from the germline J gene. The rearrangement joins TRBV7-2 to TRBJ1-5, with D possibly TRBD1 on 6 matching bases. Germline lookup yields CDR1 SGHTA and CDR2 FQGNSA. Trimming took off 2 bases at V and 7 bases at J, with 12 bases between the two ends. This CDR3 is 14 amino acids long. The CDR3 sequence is CASSLQGQGQPQHF. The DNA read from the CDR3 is TGTGCCAGCAGCTTACAGGGGCAGGGGCAGCCC. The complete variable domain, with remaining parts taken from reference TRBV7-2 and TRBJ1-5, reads GAGVSQSPSNKVTEKGKDVELRCDPISGHTALYWYRQSLGQGLEFLIYFQGNSAPDKSGLPSDRFSAERTGGSVSTLTIQRTQQEDSAVYLCASSLQGQGQPQHFGDGTRLSIL.